Listed below are T cell receptor beta chains from one sample, sequenced in a study of T cell responses to AZD1222 COVID-19 vaccine. Here immunoSEQ multiplex PCR was the method, and the copy in TCRdb shows in-frame clones only, minus some. The sample lists approximately 150,000 clones, 93% seen once, with about 5% in the top ten. Specimen: peripheral blood, collected on day 0 of AZD1222 vaccination. The receptors shown here come from an adult in good health. Both conserved end residues are trimmed from each CDR3. The D gene is left open where the match is weak.

d_gene,v_gene,j_gene,CDR3aa
-,TRBV5-4,TRBJ1-2,ASRTQTGRDYGYT
-,TRBV12-3/TRBV12-4,TRBJ1-2,ASSPDSGYGYT
TRBD1,TRBV15,TRBJ1-1,ATSRGPQGSNTEAF
-,TRBV7-2,TRBJ2-1,ASSLLNEQF
-,TRBV5-5,TRBJ2-7,ASSLLIGHLQY
-,TRBV7-9,TRBJ2-5,ASSLTGSGETQY
-,TRBV11-1,TRBJ1-1,ASSLMNTEAF
TRBD2,TRBV12-3/TRBV12-4,TRBJ2-3,ASTTGGGDTQY
TRBD1,TRBV4-1,TRBJ2-5,ASSDLTGGSVTQY
TRBD1,TRBV9,TRBJ2-2,ASSARQGADGELF
TRBD1,TRBV19,TRBJ1-1,ASSRRQGGLLDTEAF
TRBD1,TRBV6-5,TRBJ1-2,ASSYGTGRINYGYT
-,TRBV7-9,TRBJ1-4,ASSNRRQGSNEKLF
TRBD2,TRBV25-1,TRBJ2-1,ASSGSGRAYNEQF
-,TRBV4-3,TRBJ2-1,ASSQDSGGEQF
TRBD2,TRBV5-1,TRBJ2-5,ASSYRLAGGPETQY
-,TRBV5-1,TRBJ2-7,ASSLEAASSYEQY
TRBD1,TRBV12-3/TRBV12-4,TRBJ1-1,ASSQGAEAF
TRBD1,TRBV4-1,TRBJ1-5,ASSQSQGQHSNQPQH
TRBD2,TRBV12-5,TRBJ2-1,ASGLVLGGSYNEQF
TRBD1,TRBV5-4,TRBJ1-3,ASSLQGETGNTIY
-,TRBV19,TRBJ2-1,ASRDELHEQF
TRBD2,TRBV6-5,TRBJ2-7,ASSLTRLARIYEQY
-,TRBV14,TRBJ1-1,ASSHLRTEAF
-,TRBV7-7,TRBJ2-7,ASSLAPGTNYEQY
-,TRBV14,TRBJ1-1,ASSQDPFLGTEAF
-,TRBV7-2,TRBJ1-3,ASSPQVPNTIY
-,TRBV3-1/TRBV3-2,TRBJ1-5,ASSLRDQPQH
-,TRBV7-9,TRBJ2-3,ASSLVGEADTQY
TRBD1,TRBV5-1,TRBJ2-3,ASFRDRDTDTQY
TRBD2,TRBV7-2,TRBJ2-1,ASSNSGPRGEQF
TRBD1,TRBV4-1,TRBJ2-7,ASSHGQGGLNYEQY
-,TRBV7-9,TRBJ2-3,ASSFRGRDTDTQY
-,TRBV6-1,TRBJ2-7,ASSDGDEQY
-,TRBV7-2,TRBJ2-2,ASSLHGSNTGELF
-,TRBV10-3,TRBJ1-5,AISENGGAGQPQH
-,TRBV5-1,TRBJ1-1,ASSLHEADTEAF
-,TRBV2,TRBJ1-2,ASIPDGPRYGYT
-,TRBV6-1,TRBJ1-6,ASSEVAVNSPLH
TRBD1,TRBV9,TRBJ2-1,ASSAERWDRGYNEQF
-,TRBV6-2/TRBV6-3,TRBJ1-5,ASSYSGGPNQPQH
TRBD1,TRBV7-8,TRBJ2-4,ASSPRFGTDFYLAKNIQY